The rows below give T cell receptor beta chains drawn from one sample of a study of T-cell memory formation after mild COVID-19. One entry per CDR3 protein, called by TCRdb with MiXCR from the 5' RACE reads. The sample lists around 29,000 distinct CDR3 sequences; about 16% were seen once. The sample taken for sequencing was PBMCs or a T cell subset sorted from them (not recorded which). Receptors were obtained from an adult who had mild COVID-19 (a few samples of this study predate the infection). Cell type and time point are not known. CDR3s leave out the opening cysteine and the closing phenylalanine or tryptophan.

TRBV12-3/TRBV12-4	TRBJ2-3	ASSPSLAGRGTDTQY
TRBV5-1	TRBJ2-1	ASSFKKGVNEQF
TRBV6-1	TRBJ1-2	ASSEAVRSTGYT
TRBV7-2	TRBJ1-5	ASRWTGNNQPQH
TRBV4-1	TRBJ2-2	ASSPGQGALTGELF
TRBV6-5	TRBJ2-7	ASSYSQGSYEQY
TRBV7-3	TRBJ1-1	ASSPVPGLEAF
TRBV20-1	TRBJ1-6	SAREQGQRNSPLH
TRBV4-3	TRBJ2-3	ASSQDPLAGSTDTQY
TRBV20-1	TRBJ2-3	SAGPGLAIDTQY
TRBV5-1	TRBJ2-2	ASSLRSSPDRGTGELF
TRBV7-8	TRBJ2-3	ASSVTSGYTDTQY
TRBV7-8	TRBJ2-1	ASSFGTSVLISQF
TRBV5-4	TRBJ2-3	ASSHEGRASSDTQY
TRBV12-3/TRBV12-4	TRBJ2-3	ASSLRTGITDTQY
TRBV12-3/TRBV12-4	TRBJ2-6	ASTSGTASGANVLT
TRBV5-1	TRBJ1-1	ASRRGQGVYTEAF
TRBV6-6	TRBJ2-3	ASRPPSGRVADTQY
TRBV18	TRBJ1-5	ASSAWTTQPQH
TRBV5-1	TRBJ2-5	ASSPGQPQETQY
TRBV12-3/TRBV12-4	TRBJ1-2	ASSTAVNYGYT
TRBV7-6	TRBJ2-3	ASSPEGGEADTQY
TRBV20-1	TRBJ1-3	SAPSRGGNTIY